What follows is one T cell receptor (beta chain) and its context. Antigen: not known. The repertoire was sequenced with immunoSEQ multiplex PCR; TCRdb's copy has only in-frame clones and lacks some. The sample records around 120,000 clones, roughly 90% being singletons. This sample is part of a study of cytomegalovirus exposure and HLA in healthy donors. Germline V gene sequence: CDR1 ENHRY, CDR2 SYGVKD. The CDR3 has 15 residues. V shed 5 bases and J shed 5 bases, with 13 bases lying between them. The study, taken as a whole, reports: The study designated 150 or so TCR beta chains cytomegalovirus-associated. Most TCR sequences showed up rarely, but some public TCRs showed up in many donors. Reports described diagnosis of cytomegalovirus status by the classifier as highly specific and sensitive.

The receptor's source is a woman aged 18-35 years in good health and CMV-seropositive. Sequencing was performed on PBMCs. V usage is TRBV10-3 and J usage is TRBJ1-6, with D tentatively TRBD1 (5 bases). This CDR3 reads CAISPLDRDNSPLHF. CDR3 nucleotides: TGTGCCATCAGTCCCTTAGACAGAGATAATTCACCCCTCCACTTT.